The clone carrying this T cell receptor (beta chain) occurred a few times. The data were taken from a study of blood T cell repertoires in COVID-19. Turning to the study itself: Samples came from the United States, Italy and Spain, spanning acute and convalescent COVID-19. T cells, B-cell-depleted T cells, or PBMCs provided the cDNA or gDNA that served as material.

Per germline, CDR1 SEHNR and CDR2 FQNEAQ (reference sequence). The CDR3 has 14 amino acids. The ends were cut back, 4 bases at V and 1 base at J, with 10 bases in the middle. Per the authors' pipeline: Estimates of nucleated cell counts were drawn from the amplification of reference gene primers. Using immunoSEQ multiplex PCR, the repertoire was profiled, and TCRdb retains in-frame clones only, with some absent. Clone size and V and J calls were adopted from that table, with D and trimming inferred from the DNA. This table has 150,000 or so clones, 84% appearing once. Sequenced: peripheral blood. The chain couples TRBV7-9 to TRBJ2-5, with D hard to call. This TCR derives from a woman aged 55 to 70 with acute or convalescent COVID-19. For the CDR3, the DNA is TGTGCCAGCAGCTCCTGGGCAGGCCAAGAGACCCAGTACTTC. Protein: CASSSWAGQETQYF.